What follows are 14 T cell receptor beta chains derived from one specimen sequenced in a study of T cell responses to AZD1222 COVID-19 vaccine (dated by TCRdb to about 2021). The library relied on the immunoSEQ multiplex PCR assay. Sourced from immuneACCESS, this table was stored by TCRdb with only in-frame sequences that have V and J called. A share of the clones is absent; for the studies checked, an unresolved V gene accounts for under half, and the remainder has no known explanation. This sample comprises 100,000 to 110,000 clones, approximately 89% of them detected only once. 4.2% of the sample goes to the ten largest clones. Explained via the paper, the time point label denotes: baseline before first vaccination. Interpreted using the paper, the treatment or condition label stands for: meningococcal conjugate vaccine given as trial control. Sequences were derived from peripheral blood, sampled on day 0 of MenACWY control vaccination. These receptors were taken from an adult in good health.

This clone was counted a single time. CDR3 region: CASRRGGEQYF. CDR3 bases: TGTGCCAGCAGGCGTGGGGGCGAGCAGTACTTC. The chain carries TRBV19 and TRBJ2-7, with D tentatively TRBD1 or TRBD2 (5 bases each). V dropped 9 bases and J dropped 6 bases, with 12 bases sitting between them. CDR3 size: 11 residues. Germline CDR1 and CDR2: LNHDA and SQIVND (reference sequence).

This chain connects TRBV7-3 to TRBJ1-1; D uncertain. Germline assignment: CDR1 SGHTA and CDR2 FQGTGA. The V end was cut by 3 bases, the J end by 1 base, with 6 bases between. The CDR3 length is 13 residues. CDR3 nucleotide sequence: TGTGCCAGCAGCTTTAACGGGAACACTGAAGCTTTCTTT. Translation: CASSFNGNTEAFF.

This chain uses TRBV7-9 with TRBJ1-6; TRBD1 matches at 10 bases. The germline V gene has CDR1 SEHNR and CDR2 FQNEAQ (reference sequence). The CDR3 is made up of 14 amino acids. Trimming took 5 bases from V and 7 from J; bases not matched to a gene: 2. In DNA form, the CDR3 reads TGTGCCAGCAGCCAGGGACAGGGGAATTCACCCCTCCACTTT. Its protein product is CASSQGQGNSPLHF. Supplemented by reference TRBV7-9 and TRBJ1-6, the full variable domain reads DTGVSQNPRHKITKRGQNVTFRCDPISEHNRLYWYRQTLGQGPEFLTYFQNEAQLEKSRLLSDRFSAERPKGSFSTLEIQRTEQGDSAMYLCASSQGQGNSPLHFGNGTRLTVT.

V and J are TRBV4-1 and TRBJ2-5; 8 nucleotides line up with TRBD1. Germline V gene lookup returns CDR1 MGHRA and CDR2 YSYEKL. The CDR3 is 15 residues long. The junction had 5 bases not matched to a gene; V was cut back by 2 bases and J by 3 bases. In DNA, the CDR3 is TGCGCCAGCAGCCAAACGTGGACAGGGAAAGAGACCCAGTACTTC. Protein product: CASSQTWTGKETQYF.

The chain is built from TRBV5-6 and TRBJ2-5, with D perhaps TRBD2 (6 bases). Germline CDR1 and CDR2: SGHDT and YYEEEE. The CDR3 length is 14 residues. Trimming left V 4 bases short and J 2 bases short, with 12 bases between. Here the CDR3 reads CASSVGGTQETQYF. The CDR3 DNA is TGTGCCAGCAGCGTCGGAGGGACTCAAGAGACCCAGTACTTC.

The chain employs TRBV14 and TRBJ2-1, with 10 bases fitting TRBD2. Trimming at V came to 0 bases and at J to 5 bases, leaving 10 bases not matched to a gene. CDR1 is SGHDN, CDR2 FVKESK, per germline. CDR3 length: 18 residues. CDR3 sequence reads: CASSQDSGLAGADNEQFF. CDR3 bases: TGTGCCAGCAGCCAAGATTCGGGGCTAGCGGGAGCGGACAATGAGCAGTTCTTC.

The chain employs TRBV24-1 and TRBJ1-2; TRBD1 matches 8 bases. V trimming: 4 bases; J trimming: 7 bases; junction bases outside the gene matches: 10. CDR3 length equals 15 residues. Germline CDR1 reads KGHDR; CDR2 reads SFDVKD. DNA for the CDR3: TGTGCCACCAGTGACCCCTCCGACAGGGGATCTGGCTACACCTTC. It codes for CATSDPSDRGSGYTF.

The chain employs TRBV24-1 and TRBJ2-6, with D perhaps matching TRBD1 (6 bases). Per germline, CDR1 KGHDR and CDR2 SFDVKD. The CDR3 totals 16 residues. With 4 bases removed from V and 2 bases from J, the gap between germline ends came to 11 bases. This CDR3 reads CATSDTSGAGANVLTF. CDR3 DNA sequence: TGTGCCACCAGTGACACATCAGGGGCTGGGGCCAACGTCCTGACTTTC.

This clone was picked up a small number of times. The chain couples TRBV4-1 to TRBJ1-2, with 11 nucleotides matching TRBD1. This CDR3 is built from 15 residues. Germline loops: CDR1 MGHRA, CDR2 YSYEKL. After removal of 6 bases from V and 7 bases from J, the junction contained 10 bases not matched to a gene. CDR3 sequence (DNA): TGCGCCAGCAGGCAAACGGGACAGGGGGTGAGTGGCTACACCTTC. Translating gives CASRQTGQGVSGYTF.

This chain uses TRBV6-6 with TRBJ2-7, with TRBD1 matching over 7 bases. V trimming: 4 bases; J trimming: 6 bases; junction bases outside the gene matches: 6. This CDR3 comprises 13 residues. The germline gives CDR1 MNHNY, CDR2 SVGAGI (reference sequence). CDR3 loop: CASSSQGESEQYF. CDR3 DNA sequence: TGTGCCAGCAGTTCCCAGGGGGAATCCGAGCAGTACTTC.

The V and J genes are TRBV5-6 and TRBJ1-1, with D uncertain. There are 11 residues in the CDR3. V was cut by 2 bases and J by 9 bases, with 8 bases left in between. The germline V gene encodes CDR1 SGHDT and CDR2 YYEEEE. DNA for the CDR3: TGTGCCAGCAGCTTCGGGGATAAAGCTTTCTTT. Protein product: CASSFGDKAFF.

The chain joins TRBV5-8 to TRBJ2-1; no clear D. Between the trimmed V and J ends, which lost 6 bases and 8 bases, there was a span of 9 bases. The CDR3 has 11 amino acids. Germline loops: CDR1 SGHTS, CDR2 YDEGEE. The CDR3 DNA follows: TGTGCCAGCAAAGTTGGAGATGAGCAGTTCTTC. This translates into CASKVGDEQFF. Full variable domain (outside the CDR3, taken from reference TRBV5-8 and TRBJ2-1): EAGVTQSPTHLIKTRGQQATLRCSPISGHTSVYWYQQALGLGLQFLLWYDEGEERNRGNFPPRFSGRQFPNYSSELNVNALELEDSALYLCASKVGDEQFFGPGTRLTVL.

The chain has TRBV5-1 and TRBJ2-7; D might be TRBD1 (6 bases). Trimming removed 2 bases at V and 4 bases at J, with 16 bases between. Germline lookup yields CDR1 SGHRS and CDR2 YFSETQ. The CDR3 is made up of 15 amino acids. CDR3 in DNA: TGCGCCAGCAGCTTTAGACAGGCGAGAGGGTACGAGCAGTACTTC. Protein: CASSFRQARGYEQYF. Filled out from reference TRBV5-1 and TRBJ2-7, the complete variable domain reads KAGVTQTPRYLIKTRGQQVTLSCSPISGHRSVSWYQQTPGQGLQFLFEYFSETQRNKGNFPGRFSGRQFSNSRSEMNVSTLELGDSALYLCASSFRQARGYEQYFGPGTRLTVT.

The chain combines TRBV4-1 with TRBJ2-7; possible D gene TRBD2, 6 bases. With 4 bases removed from V and 2 bases from J, the gap between germline ends came to 9 bases. Germline loops: CDR1 MGHRA, CDR2 YSYEKL. The CDR3 length is 13 residues. CDR3 loop: CASSLGSTYEQYF. In DNA form, the CDR3 reads TGCGCCAGCAGCCTCGGGAGTACCTACGAGCAGTACTTC.